Described below is a single T cell receptor (beta chain) sequence and its context. Its specificity is not known. These data come from a study of shared clonotypes between healthy human individuals. Study results and caveats: Memory subsets had estimated richness that was generally smaller than that of naive subsets. Non-shared clonotypes displayed generation probabilities falling below those of clonotypes present in all four donors.

The CDR3 contains 16 residues. The V and J ends lost 4 bases and 6 bases, in that order; junction bases with no gene match: 16. The germline CDR1 and CDR2 sequences are SGHNT and YYREEE (reference sequence). Genomic DNA of every subset was divided equally among multiple immunoSEQ plates. Each replicate PCR on the sorted subsets used roughly 190 ng DNA (around 30,000 T cell genomes). The method was immunoSEQ multiplex PCR; TCRdb's version includes in-frame clones alone and lacks a portion of them. In the table there are approximately 2,300,000 clones, about 90% of which are singletons. The receptor was isolated from a man younger than 30 in good health. Some clones in this sample may be carry-over from other donors' samples. The J gene is TRBJ2-7, the V gene TRBV5-4; 7 bases fit TRBD1. The sample consisted of naive CD4+ T cells from PBMCs. Subset in this sample: CD45RA+ positively selected. The CDR3 loop reads CASSDPTRGQRAEQYF. The CDR3 DNA reads TGTGCCAGCAGCGACCCCACTAGGGGGCAAAGGGCCGAGCAGTACTTC.